A selection of T cell receptor beta chains follows, all from one sample in a study of cytomegalovirus exposure and HLA in healthy donors. Profiling relied on immunoSEQ multiplex PCR, and the TCRdb table lists in-frame clones only, not all of them. The sample includes some 130,000 clones, around 80% of them seen just once. The specimen sequenced was PBMCs. These receptors were collected from a male donor in good health and CMV-seropositive. Both conserved end residues are part of each CDR3. A D gene is named only where the DNA matches it firmly. Size tells how often a clone was seen (once, few, many) or the class of an expanded clone, and some rows leave it out.

TRBJ1-2 | TRBV27 | - | - | CASWADRFGYTF | TGTGCCAGCTGGGCTGACAGGTTTGGCTACACCTTC
TRBJ2-5 | TRBV11-2 | - | - | CASRLTETQYF | TGTGCCAGCCGCTTAACTGAGACCCAGTACTTC
TRBJ1-1 | TRBV7-9 | - | TRBD1 | CASSFLPGQGNTEAFF | TGTGCCAGCAGCTTCCTGCCGGGACAGGGAAACACTGAAGCTTTCTTT
TRBJ1-3 | TRBV7-9 | - | - | CASSFSDVVSGNTIYF | TGTGCCAGCAGCTTCAGCGACGTCGTCTCTGGAAACACCATATATTTT
TRBJ2-5 | TRBV19 | - | TRBD2 | CASSIGLAGGAKETQYF | TGTGCCAGTAGTATAGGACTAGCGGGGGGCGCCAAAGAGACCCAGTACTTC
TRBJ2-7 | TRBV30 | - | - | CAWSSETEISYEQYF | TGTGCCTGGAGTTCAGAGACAGAGATCTCCTACGAGCAGTACTTC
TRBJ2-1 | TRBV7-3 | - | TRBD2 | CASSWGLAEYNEQFF | TGTGCCAGCAGCTGGGGACTAGCGGAGTACAATGAGCAGTTCTTC
TRBJ2-1 | TRBV7-2 | - | TRBD2 | CASSFRTSGRISFF | TGTGCCAGCAGCTTTCGGACTAGCGGGAGAATTTCGTTCTTC
TRBJ2-3 | TRBV15 | - | - | CATSRAGLSTDTQYF | TGTGCCACCAGCAGAGCGGGACTTAGCACAGATACGCAGTATTTT
TRBJ2-1 | TRBV2 | - | TRBD1 | CASTLGGTGAQITYNEQFF | TGTGCCAGCACCTTGGGGGGGACAGGGGCCCAAATTACCTACAATGAGCAGTTCTTC
TRBJ1-1 | TRBV6-1 | once | - | CASSGQLNTEAFF | TGTGCCAGCAGTGGACAGCTGAACACTGAAGCTTTCTTT
TRBJ2-1 | TRBV5-4 | - | TRBD2 | CASSYPAGVNEQFF | TGTGCCAGCAGCTACCCAGCGGGAGTCAATGAGCAGTTCTTC
TRBJ2-7 | TRBV6-1 | - | TRBD1 | CASSGTGGSYEQYF | TGTGCCAGCAGTGGGACAGGGGGTTCCTACGAGCAGTACTTC
TRBJ2-5 | TRBV19 | - | TRBD1 | CASSTDRGEGETQYF | TGTGCCAGTAGTACGGACAGGGGTGAGGGGGAGACCCAGTACTTC
TRBJ2-3 | TRBV5-1 | - | - | CASSLTTGGGGSFSDTQYF | TGCGCCAGCAGCTTGACGACCGGGGGCGGGGGATCCTTCTCCGATACGCAGTATTTT
TRBJ2-2 | TRBV6-1 | - | - | CASSAGPDTGELFF | TGTGCCAGCAGTGCAGGGCCGGACACCGGGGAGCTGTTTTTT
TRBJ1-2 | TRBV28 | few | - | CASSRPQGKANYGYTF | TGTGCCAGCAGTCGTCCCCAGGGAAAGGCTAACTATGGCTACACCTTC
TRBJ1-6 | TRBV6-5 | - | - | CASRPPGGNNSPLHF | TGTGCCAGCAGACCGCCGGGAGGAAATAATTCACCCCTCCACTTT
TRBJ1-5 | TRBV19 | - | - | CASSPGTRGFNQPQHF | TGTGCCAGTAGTCCAGGGACCAGGGGCTTCAATCAGCCCCAGCATTTT
TRBJ1-2 | TRBV5-6 | - | TRBD1 | CASSPTGSGYTF | TGTGCCAGCAGCCCGACAGGGTCTGGCTACACCTTC
TRBJ2-1 | TRBV6-1 | - | TRBD2 | CASSEAAGGQGEQFF | TGTGCCAGCAGTGAAGCGGCGGGGGGGCAGGGTGAGCAGTTCTTC
TRBJ2-7 | TRBV7-2 | - | - | CASSLTYFGTYEQYF | TGTGCCAGCAGTCTCACCTACTTCGGGACCTACGAGCAGTACTTC
TRBJ2-1 | TRBV6-6 | - | - | CASSTTEMFF | TGTGCCAGCAGTACGACAGAAATGTTCTTC
TRBJ2-1 | TRBV28 | - | TRBD2 | CASSRGLAGVGDEQFF | TGTGCCAGCAGTCGCGGACTAGCGGGAGTCGGGGATGAGCAGTTCTTC
TRBJ1-6 | TRBV10-3 | - | - | CAISEREGGHNSPLHF | TGTGCCATCAGTGAGCGGGAAGGGGGACATAATTCACCCCTCCACTTT
TRBJ2-7 | TRBV19 | - | TRBD2 | CASSRRREVAEQYF | TGTGCCAGTAGTAGGCGGCGGGAGGTTGCCGAGCAGTACTTC
TRBJ2-2 | TRBV7-2 | - | TRBD1 | CASSRTGYTGELFF | TGTGCCAGCAGCCGGACAGGATACACCGGGGAGCTGTTTTTT
TRBJ1-1 | TRBV5-6 | - | - | CASSELRDIEAFF | TGTGCCAGCAGCGAGCTCCGGGACATTGAAGCTTTCTTT
TRBJ1-5 | TRBV6-6 | - | TRBD1 | CASSFGQGAEPQHF | TGTGCCAGCAGCTTCGGACAGGGGGCAGAGCCCCAGCATTTT
TRBJ2-1 | TRBV2 | - | TRBD2 | CASSASGGAEQFF | TGTGCCAGCTCGGCTAGCGGGGGAGCTGAGCAGTTCTTC
TRBJ2-7 | TRBV21-1 | - | - | CASSKALAGDIYEQYF | TGTGCCAGCAGCAAAGCGCTTGCGGGAGACATCTACGAGCAGTACTTC
TRBJ1-6 | TRBV5-4 | - | - | CASSIQGLGQHSPLHF | TGTGCCAGCAGCATACAGGGTCTCGGACAACACTCACCCCTCCACTTT
TRBJ2-7 | TRBV27 | once | TRBD1 | CASSLTGQGYEQYF | TGTGCCAGCAGTTTAACCGGACAGGGCTACGAGCAGTACTTC
TRBJ2-1 | TRBV4-3 | - | - | CASSPEFSSPYNEQFF | TGCGCCAGCAGCCCGGAGTTCTCCAGCCCCTACAATGAGCAGTTCTTC
TRBJ2-7 | TRBV7-8 | - | - | CASSSSQGGYYEQYF | TGTGCCAGCAGCTCTAGTCAGGGCGGATACTACGAGCAGTACTTC
TRBJ2-7 | TRBV28 | - | TRBD1 | CASSLPGGSYEQYF | TGTGCCAGCAGTTTACCAGGGGGCTCCTACGAGCAGTACTTC
TRBJ1-5 | TRBV4-2 | - | - | CASSQDHIGIGGNQPQHF | TGTGCCAGCAGCCAAGATCATATTGGGATCGGGGGCAATCAGCCCCAGCATTTT
TRBJ2-1 | TRBV5-4 | - | - | CASSHTGDWGRNEQFF | TGTGCCAGCAGCCATACAGGGGACTGGGGTAGGAATGAGCAGTTCTTC
TRBJ2-4 | TRBV7-2 | - | - | CASSLGWAQGPLNIQYF | TGTGCCAGCAGCTTAGGGTGGGCCCAGGGGCCCCTAAACATTCAGTACTTC
TRBJ1-1 | TRBV18 | - | - | CASSQQGEDTEAFF | TGTGCCAGCTCACAACAAGGAGAGGACACTGAAGCTTTCTTT